This T cell receptor beta chain was captured by sequencing in a study of STAT5B mutations in CD4+ large granular lymphocyte leukemia. Sequencing was performed with immunoSEQ multiplex PCR; in TCRdb, only in-frame clones are kept and a portion is missing. Among approximately 40,000 clones listed, roughly 79% were seen once. In germline, CDR1 is SGHTA, CDR2 FQGNSA. V was shortened by 4 bases and J by 6 bases, with 10 bases between the two germline ends. The CDR3 runs 13 residues. The sample taken for sequencing was CD4+ T cells from blood buffy coats. The receptor was isolated from a human donor in good health. This rearrangement joins TRBV7-2 to TRBJ1-5, with D perhaps TRBD1 (6 bases). This CDR3 reads CASSSQGRQPQHF. In DNA, the CDR3 is TGTGCCAGCAGCTCACAGGGTCGTCAGCCCCAGCATTTT.